This is a list of T cell receptor beta chains from one sample in a study of radiation and T cells in renal cell carcinoma. Profiled with immunoSEQ multiplex PCR; TCRdb holds only in-frame clones, not every one. Among about 130,000 clones listed, roughly four fifths were seen once. The specimen was blood, collected from a patient whose treatment included radiotherapy and nephrectomy. The origin of the receptors is a man aged 50-59 years with renal cell carcinoma. Each CDR3 is given with its conserved first and last residue. Each record gives: D gene, V gene, clone size, J gene, CDR3 DNA, CDR3 protein. The D gene is left open where the match is weak. Clone size appears in some rows only: once, few, many, or a class for an expanded clone.

NA,TRBV6-5,NA,TRBJ2-7,TGTGCCAGCAGTTACACAGAGTTTAGCTCCTACGAGCAGTACTTC,CASSYTEFSSYEQYF
TRBD1,TRBV27,few,TRBJ1-5,TGTGCCAGCAGCTCAGACAGGGGGTCTCAGCCCCAGCATTTT,CASSSDRGSQPQHF
NA,TRBV2,NA,TRBJ1-4,TGTGCCAGCAGGGGACTCGGGGGGACAAGTGAAAAACTGTTTTTT,CASRGLGGTSEKLFF
NA,TRBV11-2,NA,TRBJ2-7,TGTGCCAGCAGCTTAGTTTACGAGCAGTACTTC,CASSLVYEQYF
TRBD2,TRBV6-5,NA,TRBJ2-5,TGTGCCAGCAGTTCCTCTCCGGGCGGGGGGGCGGAGACCCAGTACTTC,CASSSSPGGGAETQYF
NA,TRBV7-2,many,TRBJ1-1,TGTGCCAGCAGCCAACAGGAAATGAACACTGAAGCTTTCTTT,CASSQQEMNTEAFF
NA,TRBV7-9,few,TRBJ1-1,TGTGCCAGCAGACCCGGACAGCTAGCGAACACTGAAGCTTTCTTT,CASRPGQLANTEAFF
NA,TRBV4-1,NA,TRBJ2-7,TGCGCCAGCAGCCAAGAGCTCCTTTGGGAGCAGTACTTC,CASSQELLWEQYF
NA,TRBV11-3,NA,TRBJ2-7,TGTGCCAGCAGCTCGGGGCCCGCCGACGAGCAGTACTTC,CASSSGPADEQYF
NA,TRBV27,NA,TRBJ1-1,TGTGCCAGCGGGGGCTCGACCAACACTGAAGCTTTCTTT,CASGGSTNTEAFF
NA,TRBV6-5,NA,TRBJ1-1,TGTGCCAGCAGTTACTCGGGGAAGGGTAGGGGCGCTGAAGCTTTCTTT,CASSYSGKGRGAEAFF
NA,TRBV4-3,NA,TRBJ2-7,TGCGCCAGCAGCCAAGCCCTAGAATGGTACGAGCAGTACTTC,CASSQALEWYEQYF
NA,TRBV2,few,TRBJ2-6,TGTGCCAGCAGTTCCGGGACTGCGGAATTTGGGGCCAACGTCCTGACTTTC,CASSSGTAEFGANVLTF
NA,TRBV30,NA,TRBJ1-2,TGTGCCTACTATACAGGAAATGGCTACACCTTC,CAYYTGNGYTF
TRBD2,TRBV7-2,NA,TRBJ2-7,TGTGCCAGCAGCTGGTTGTATAGCGGGGGCTACGAGCAGTACTTC,CASSWLYSGGYEQYF
NA,TRBV29-1,NA,TRBJ2-7,TGCAGCGTTGCAGTAACGAGCGAGCAGTACTTC,CSVAVTSEQYF
TRBD1,TRBV7-2,NA,TRBJ1-2,TGTGCCAGCAGGCGAAGACAGGGGGAGGACTATGGCTACACCTTC,CASRRRQGEDYGYTF
NA,TRBV27,few,TRBJ2-1,TGTGCCAGCAGTAGGGACCCGTCCTTCAATGAGCAGTTCTTC,CASSRDPSFNEQFF
NA,TRBV9,NA,TRBJ1-2,TGTGCCAGCAGCGCTACGACATTTGAGGGTGGCTACACCTTC,CASSATTFEGGYTF
NA,TRBV29-1,NA,TRBJ1-2,TGCAGCGTTGCCGACAGCTTTAACTATGGCTACACCTTC,CSVADSFNYGYTF
NA,TRBV7-6,NA,TRBJ1-2,TGTGCCAGCAGCTTAGAAGTCGGGGCGTATAGCGGCTACACCTTC,CASSLEVGAYSGYTF
NA,TRBV5-1,NA,TRBJ2-1,TGCGCCAGCAGCTTGGCCTCGCTAGCGTACAATGAGCAGTTCTTC,CASSLASLAYNEQFF
TRBD1,TRBV9,NA,TRBJ2-2,TGTGCCAGCAGCGCACAGGGGATCTTGAACACCGGGGAGCTGTTTTTT,CASSAQGILNTGELFF
NA,TRBV5-1,NA,TRBJ2-3,TGCGCCAGCAGCGTACGCCGGGACCCTCTGCTTGCAGATACGCAGTATTTT,CASSVRRDPLLADTQYF
NA,TRBV19,NA,TRBJ2-2,TGTGCCACCATGGTGGGTCGGACCACCGGGGAGCTGTTTTTT,CATMVGRTTGELFF
NA,TRBV5-6,NA,TRBJ1-5,TGTGCCAGCAGCTTGAAAGTTAGCGGCAATCAGCCCCAGCATTTT,CASSLKVSGNQPQHF
NA,TRBV5-4,NA,TRBJ2-7,TGTGCCAGCAGCGACACGGGACACCCAAGCTCCTACGAGCAGTACTTC,CASSDTGHPSSYEQYF
NA,TRBV5-1,few,TRBJ1-5,TGCGCCAGCAGCTTCCTCGACAGCTACAATCAGCCCCAGCATTTT,CASSFLDSYNQPQHF
NA,TRBV7-9,NA,TRBJ1-2,TGTGCCAGCAGCTTAGTCGTACAGGCTAACTATGGCTACACCTTC,CASSLVVQANYGYTF
TRBD2,TRBV19,NA,TRBJ2-1,TGTGCCAGTAGTATAGAATTAGCGGGGGGGCTAGGCTCCTACAATGAGCAGTTCTTC,CASSIELAGGLGSYNEQFF
NA,TRBV5-5,NA,TRBJ2-7,TGTGCCAGCAGCTTGGGTTCGGTTAGCGAGCAGTACTTC,CASSLGSVSEQYF
TRBD1,TRBV6-6,few,TRBJ2-4,TGTGCCAGCAGAAAGGGGACAGTACTAGCCAAAAACATTCAGTACTTC,CASRKGTVLAKNIQYF
TRBD2,TRBV11-3,NA,TRBJ2-1,TGTGCCAGCAGCTCAGGAGCGGGATCCAATGAGCAGTTCTTC,CASSSGAGSNEQFF
NA,TRBV5-8,NA,TRBJ2-6,TGTGCCAGCAGCTCCTATCTCACTGGGTCTGGGGCCAACGTCCTGACTTTC,CASSSYLTGSGANVLTF
TRBD2,TRBV4-2,NA,TRBJ2-4,TGTGCCAGCAGCCAAGATTGGCTAGCGGGGGGGCGGGCCAAAAACATTCAGTACTTC,CASSQDWLAGGRAKNIQYF
NA,TRBV7-8,few,TRBJ1-4,TGTGCCAGCGCGGCCAGGGAAAATAATGAAAAACTGTTTTTT,CASAARENNEKLFF
TRBD1,TRBV6-6,NA,TRBJ2-7,TGTGCCAGCAGCCCGGACAGGGGGTACGAGCAGTACTTC,CASSPDRGYEQYF
NA,TRBV6-5,NA,TRBJ1-2,TGTGCCAGCAGTTACTCGGGGGACTATGGCTACACCTTC,CASSYSGDYGYTF
TRBD1,TRBV5-1,NA,TRBJ1-1,TGCGCCAGCAGCTTGTCAGGGGGGACTGAAGCTTTCTTT,CASSLSGGTEAFF
TRBD1,TRBV6-5,NA,TRBJ2-5,TGTGCCAGCAGTTTACAGGGGGCGGGATGGGAGACCCAGTACTTC,CASSLQGAGWETQYF
NA,TRBV5-6,NA,TRBJ1-5,TGTGCCAGCAGCTCTATTGGGCCTCAGCCCCAGCATTTT,CASSSIGPQPQHF
NA,TRBV21-1,NA,TRBJ2-2,TGTGCCAGCAGCAAAGGCTTATCGCGGGCCGGGGAGCTGTTTTTT,CASSKGLSRAGELFF
NA,TRBV14,NA,TRBJ1-5,TGTGCCAGCAGCCAAGATGCCCGGGGAGGGGTGAGCAATCAGCCCCAGCATTTT,CASSQDARGGVSNQPQHF
TRBD2,TRBV28,NA,TRBJ2-7,TGTGCCAGCAGGACTAGCGGGGGCTCCTACGAGCAGTACTTC,CASRTSGGSYEQYF
NA,TRBV27,NA,TRBJ1-5,TGTGCCAGCAGCTACAAGGATAGCAATCAGCCCCAGCATTTT,CASSYKDSNQPQHF
NA,TRBV19,NA,TRBJ2-5,TGTGCCAGTAGTAAAACGGGACGGCTTACAAAGGAGACCCAGTACTTC,CASSKTGRLTKETQYF
NA,TRBV19,NA,TRBJ1-5,TGTGCCAGTAGTACAGGGAGTGGAGCCGGTCAGCCCCAGCATTTT,CASSTGSGAGQPQHF
NA,TRBV19,NA,TRBJ2-3,TGTGCCAGTAGGGTCCGTGGGAGTACAGATACGCAGTATTTT,CASRVRGSTDTQYF
NA,TRBV6-5,NA,TRBJ2-1,TGTGCCAGCAGTTACTCCAGTAACAATGAGCAGTTCTTC,CASSYSSNNEQFF